The rows below give T cell receptor beta chains drawn from one sample of a study of OX40 agonist ivuxolimab in advanced cancers. The table came from immunoSEQ multiplex PCR; TCRdb's copy has only in-frame clones and leaves some out. The sample contains around 110,000 clones, 80% to 95% of which appear only once. Sequenced material: CD4+ or CD8+ T cells sorted from blood, taken in a trial of the OX40 agonist ivuxolimab. These receptors were taken from an adult with an advanced solid tumor such as melanoma, head and neck, liver or kidney cancer. Both conserved end residues are part of each CDR3. A D gene is named only where the DNA matches it firmly. Clone sizes are given selectively: once, few, many, or a class where the clone is expanded.

TRBV10-3	TRBJ2-3	.	.	TGTGCCATCCGGGGAGTTGATACGCAGTATTTT	CAIRGVDTQYF
TRBV18	TRBJ1-1	TRBD1	.	TGTGCCAGCTCACTGGGACAGCTGGTCCACAACACTGAAGCTTTCTTT	CASSLGQLVHNTEAFF
TRBV6-5	TRBJ2-7	.	.	TGTGCCAGCAGTTACTCGCGGGGTTACGAGCAGTACTTC	CASSYSRGYEQYF
TRBV15	TRBJ1-1	.	.	TGTGCCACCAGCAGGGACACTGAAGCTTTCTTT	CATSRDTEAFF
TRBV7-9	TRBJ2-3	.	.	TGTGCCAGCAGCCGGATCGGCACAGATACGCAGTATTTT	CASSRIGTDTQYF
TRBV27	TRBJ2-7	TRBD1	.	TGTGCCAGCAGTTTGAGGGGGACAGGGCCCTACGAGCAGTACTTC	CASSLRGTGPYEQYF
TRBV19	TRBJ2-1	TRBD2	.	TGTGCCAGTAGTCCCCGCCTAGCGGGAGGGCCTTCCTACAATGAGCAGTTCTTC	CASSPRLAGGPSYNEQFF
TRBV28	TRBJ1-4	TRBD1	.	TGTGCCAGCAGTTTAGCAGGGGGTAAGGAAAAACTGTTTTTT	CASSLAGGKEKLFF
TRBV28	TRBJ1-2	.	.	TGTGCCAGCTGGCAAAATGGGGCCTATGGCTACACCTTC	CASWQNGAYGYTF
TRBV11-2	TRBJ1-1	.	.	TGTGCCAGCAGCTTAGATTCTCCTGGACGTCAGAACACTGAAGCTTTCTTT	CASSLDSPGRQNTEAFF
TRBV9	TRBJ2-5	TRBD1	.	TGTGCCAGCAGCGCAGGACAGGCCAGGGAGACCCAGTACTTC	CASSAGQARETQYF
TRBV9	TRBJ1-4	.	.	TGTGCCAGCAGCCCCCTCGGGGGGGGCGACGAAAAACTGTTTTTT	CASSPLGGGDEKLFF
TRBV4-1	TRBJ2-1	.	once	TGCGCCAGCAGCGGCCTGGGGAATGAGCAGTTCTTC	CASSGLGNEQFF
TRBV7-8	TRBJ2-7	.	.	TGTGCCAGCACCCCTGGGGTGGGAGCCTACGAGCAGTACTTC	CASTPGVGAYEQYF
TRBV6-1	TRBJ1-2	.	few	TGTGCCAGCAGTGAGGGGGGTCGGGCAGGGGCTAACTATGGCTACACCTTC	CASSEGGRAGANYGYTF
TRBV6-5	TRBJ2-1	.	.	TGTGCCAGCAGTTCCCTTAGCGGAAACTCCTACAATGAGCAGTTCTTC	CASSSLSGNSYNEQFF
TRBV28	TRBJ1-4	.	.	TGTGTCTCCGGTAGGGAAAAACTGTTTTTT	CVSGREKLFF
TRBV6-6	TRBJ2-1	TRBD2	.	TGTGCCAGCACCCCTAGCGGGAGTTACAATGAGCAGTTCTTC	CASTPSGSYNEQFF
TRBV6-5	TRBJ2-3	.	.	TGTGCCAGCAGTTACACCAGCGGCTTTAGGGGAGATACGCAGTATTTT	CASSYTSGFRGDTQYF
TRBV18	TRBJ2-5	.	.	TGTGCCAGCTCACAGGTGAAGGGAGAGACCCAGTACTTC	CASSQVKGETQYF
TRBV6-5	TRBJ1-4	.	.	TGTGCCAGCACGTCTTACGCAACTAATGAAAAACTGTTTTTT	CASTSYATNEKLFF
TRBV9	TRBJ2-5	TRBD2	.	TGTGCCAGCAGCGTAGGACTAGCGGGAGTTGCGGAGACCCAGTACTTC	CASSVGLAGVAETQYF
TRBV2	TRBJ2-7	TRBD1	.	TGTGCCAGCAGTCTATGGACAGGGACCTTAGAGGAGCAGTACTTC	CASSLWTGTLEEQYF
TRBV7-2	TRBJ1-1	.	.	TGTGCCAGCAGCTTAGTTTGGGGAGGGGGATCTGAAGCTTTCTTT	CASSLVWGGGSEAFF
TRBV9	TRBJ2-3	TRBD1	.	TGTGCCAGCAGCGTGACAGGGACAGATACGCAGTATTTT	CASSVTGTDTQYF
TRBV28	TRBJ1-2	.	.	TGTGCCAGCAGTTCCGGAGCATATGGCTACACCTTC	CASSSGAYGYTF
TRBV5-1	TRBJ2-1	.	.	TGCGCCAGCAGCTTACTAAATGAGCAGTTCTTC	CASSLLNEQFF
TRBV5-4	TRBJ2-7	.	.	TGTGCCAGCAGCTTGGAACAGAGTTCCTACGAGCAGTACTTC	CASSLEQSSYEQYF